One and the same sample provided the 10 T cell receptor beta chains below, sequenced in a study of tumor-infiltrating lymphocytes in primary liver carcinoma. They got blood RNA out of unsorted whole blood and also pulled out germline DNA. The researchers produced TCR beta cDNA from approximately 540 ng total RNA with a constant-region primer. Three-round nested multiplex PCR performed with slightly modified ARM-PCR produced the TCR beta libraries. TRBV1-TRBV30 forward primers paired with a C-beta reverse primer were used in the first two PCR rounds, which ran approximately 11 cycles each. TCRdb recomputed calls from the multiplex PCR reads with MiXCR, one row per CDR3 protein. The sample lists 310,000 or so distinct CDR3 sequences, roughly three fifths occurring once. Sequencing used peripheral blood. The receptors here all came from a woman in her thirties with primary liver carcinoma and hepatitis B virus infection.

To note about this clonotype: Because it lacks the conserved phenylalanine or tryptophan at the end, this CDR3 is likely a read error. The CDR3 loop is CASSPRGLGGTEAFC. The CDR3 DNA follows: TGTGCCAGCAGCCCGAGGGGGCTTGGGGGCACTGAAGCTTTCTGT. The V call is TRBV11-2, the J call TRBJ1-1; TRBD1 aligns across 7 bases. The CDR3 is made up of 15 amino acids. With 5 bases clipped from V and 4 bases from J, the junction kept 10 bases outside the gene matches. Germline V lookup: CDR1 SGHAT, CDR2 FQNNGV.

In this sample, this clonotype turned up once. A read error may be the cause here, since a much bigger clone is one base away. The chain is built from TRBV13 and TRBJ2-3; D uncertain. Germline values: CDR1 PRHDT, CDR2 FYEKMQ (reference sequence). Trimming cost V 4 bases and J 9 bases, with 11 bases left between them. The CDR3 has 12 residues. DNA for the CDR3: TGTGCCAGCAGCTCCCGTCGTGGGACGCAGTATTTT. Protein product: CASSSRRGTQYF.

The chain joins TRBV12-3 or TRBV12-4 to TRBJ2-7; 12 bases map to TRBD2. Trimming took 5 bases from V and 9 from J; bases not matched to a gene: 8. This CDR3 has 14 amino acids. This CDR3 is CASSPTSGSSGQYF. Written as DNA, the CDR3 is TGTGCCAGCAGTCCGACTAGCGGGAGTAGTGGGCAGTACTTC.

This rearrangement joins TRBV28 to TRBJ1-4, with unresolved D. V was clipped by 6 bases and J by 4 bases, with 15 bases between them. Germline V gene lookup returns CDR1 MDHEN and CDR2 SYDVKM. The CDR3 loop spans 15 amino acids. CDR3 DNA sequence: TGTGCCAGCAGGGGTCCGCTATACCTTAATGAAAAACTGTTTTTT. It codes for CASRGPLYLNEKLFF.

Comment on this clonotype: At one of its ends the junction is not consistent with the germline gene, which may arise from a read error. This rearrangement joins TRBV12-3 or TRBV12-4 to TRBJ2-1; TRBD2 agrees at 8 bases. The CDR3 sequence is 15 residues long. The CDR3 region has the DNA TGTGCCAGCAGGACCGGGACTAGTGGGGGTTTTGAGGAGTTCTTC. Translating gives CASRTGTSGGFEEFF.

Turning to this clonotype: A read error is possible here, since a much larger clone lies one base away. V is TRBV6-2 or TRBV6-3 and J is TRBJ2-1, with 7 bases identical to TRBD1. The CDR3 contains 13 residues. J was trimmed by 4 bases and V by 7 bases; bases with no gene match: 4. The V gene's germline CDR1 is MNHEY and CDR2 SVGEGT. CDR3 loop: CASNQGEYNEQFF. Here the CDR3 DNA reads TGTGCCAGCAATCAGGGGGAGTACAATGAGCAGTTCTTC.

The chain combines TRBV12-3 or TRBV12-4 with TRBJ2-1; no firm D call. This CDR3 comprises 14 residues. Trimming removed 3 bases from V and 9 bases from J, with 15 bases in between. The CDR3 DNA is TGTGCCAGCAGTTTCGGGCAGGTCGGCGGTGAGCAGTTCTTC. It yields the protein CASSFGQVGGEQFF.

In its sample, this clonotype was seen once. One base away lies a much larger clone, so this may be a sequencing read error. This chain joins TRBV10-3 and TRBJ1-2; D not certain. Per the germline V gene, CDR1 is ENHRY and CDR2 is SYGVKD. This CDR3 contains 12 residues. Trimming stripped 10 bases from V and 3 bases from J, with 12 bases between. The CDR3 sequence is CATADGDYGYTF. The CDR3 DNA reads TGTGCCACCGCGGACGGGGACTATGGCTACACCTTC.

The rearrangement uses TRBV12-3 or TRBV12-4 and TRBJ1-1; the D gene is possibly TRBD1 (5 bases). This CDR3 has 11 amino acids. Trimming took 7 bases from V and 5 from J, leaving 8 bases between them. The CDR3 DNA sequence: TGTGCCAGCAAGGAGGGGACTGAAGCTTTCTTT. Amino acid sequence: CASKEGTEAFF.

This clonotype came up once. A much larger clonotype is one base distant, so this may be a read error. The V gene is TRBV12-3 or TRBV12-4, the J gene TRBJ2-7; D might be TRBD2 (6 bases). This CDR3 is built from 15 residues. Trimming took off 6 bases at V and 1 base at J, with 16 bases between the two ends. This CDR3 reads CASRKGGTMSYEQYF. For the CDR3, the DNA is TGTGCCAGCAGGAAAGGCGGGACGATGTCCTACGAGCAGTACTTC.